The rows below give T cell receptor beta chains drawn from one sample of a study of Tregs in tolerant kidney transplant recipients. The assay was immunoSEQ multiplex PCR, and TCRdb's table has in-frame clones only and misses some. This sample has roughly 68,000 clones, with around 84% found just once. Sequenced material: CD4+ T cells from blood. The receptors come from a human donor in good health. The conserved cysteine and the conserved F or W are not part of the CDR3 here.

v_gene	j_gene	CDR3aa
TRBV2	TRBJ2-4	ASKDETAKNIQY
TRBV7-2	TRBJ2-1	ASSPRTVAGGHNEQF
TRBV6-6	TRBJ1-5	ASIINQPQH
TRBV7-9	TRBJ2-2	ASSLVRGNTGELF
TRBV7-9	TRBJ2-5	ASSLVDIGGTQY
TRBV2	TRBJ2-6	ASSLETGIFSGANVLT
TRBV14	TRBJ2-7	TPQGRA
TRBV4-1	TRBJ2-1	ASSHPRLGPEQF
TRBV29-1	TRBJ2-5	SVSDGGETQY
TRBV28	TRBJ2-5	ASSPTGGLETQY
TRBV7-6	TRBJ2-5	ASSLLTGGAETQY
TRBV25-1	TRBJ2-5	ASSDPGTFQETQY
TRBV30	TRBJ2-7	ARTSGKRDEQY
TRBV6-6	TRBJ1-4	ASSYSGEGEKLF
TRBV7-9	TRBJ1-1	ASGEYTEAF
TRBV7-2	TRBJ1-1	ASSLRRTPGTEAF
TRBV30	TRBJ1-5	AWSAGTGEAQPQH
TRBV29-1	TRBJ2-1	SVERDAYNEQF
TRBV5-1	TRBJ1-1	ASSFLAGGTEAF
TRBV7-8	TRBJ1-1	ASRNVGSGTEAF
TRBV5-1	TRBJ2-1	ASSAEFPGDNEQF
TRBV30	TRBJ1-3	AWSVSLLSGNTIY
TRBV11-3	TRBJ1-1	ASAVFIDTEAF
TRBV18	TRBJ1-2	ASSPIEDNGYT
TRBV27	TRBJ2-7	ANSLLQGHEQY
TRBV25-1	TRBJ2-2	ASSDRVYTGELF
TRBV5-6	TRBJ2-1	ASSLNLAGAEQF
TRBV28	TRBJ2-7	ASSPLVYEQY
TRBV19	TRBJ1-1	ASSTGRGRAF
TRBV9	TRBJ2-7	ASSKRREEY
TRBV5-1	TRBJ2-5	ASSLISHSTGDQETQY
TRBV19	TRBJ1-6	ASRETAGNNSPLH
TRBV6-5	TRBJ2-7	ASTGTGVGEQY
TRBV11-1	TRBJ2-2	ASSSSLRDGELF
TRBV19	TRBJ1-2	ASNRDVEGYT
TRBV19	TRBJ2-3	ASSAHSGGANTDTQY
TRBV10-3	TRBJ2-5	AITGDRRETQY
TRBV6-5	TRBJ2-2	ASSYNRGLTGELF
TRBV7-2	TRBJ2-7	ASSLGRANYEQY
TRBV18	TRBJ1-1	ASSPMVGGTEAF
TRBV9	TRBJ2-2	ASSPRLGTSGRGRGTGELF
TRBV10-3	TRBJ2-1	AGTPTSGGDEQF
TRBV6-1	TRBJ2-1	ASRLGAYNEQF
TRBV6-5	TRBJ1-2	ASSLTLNYGYT
TRBV18	TRBJ1-2	ASSLQQGGNYGYT
TRBV30	TRBJ2-7	AWSGGLAGDEQY
TRBV6-1	TRBJ1-6	ASSDGGNNSPLH
TRBV7-2	TRBJ2-7	ASSFPGQGAYEQY
TRBV11-3	TRBJ2-5	ASSLGGRAQETQY
TRBV6-1	TRBJ2-7	ASIPLNRAYEQY